This T cell receptor (beta chain) was recorded in a study of shared clonotypes between healthy human individuals. About the research overall: The donors, a couple of women and three men, were aged 18 to 49.

Donors comprised healthy HIV-negative adults lacking recent acute infections or vaccinations. Unsorted samples, those not sorted, used 75 million to 90 million PBMCs for genomic DNA. The junction had 4 bases not matched to a gene; V was cut back by 4 bases and J by 5 bases. Germline V lookup: CDR1 MNHNS, CDR2 SASEGT. This CDR3 region has 13 residues. There are a few counts of this clone. It was across several immunoSEQ plates that each subset's genomic DNA was evenly split. TCRdb's copy holds only in-frame clones and misses some; the assay was immunoSEQ multiplex PCR. This sample has around 480,000 clones, with about 79% found just once.

The V and J genes are TRBV6-1 and TRBJ1-1, with TRBD1 matching over 7 bases. The sequence came from a woman between 40 and 50 years old in good health. Some clones in this sample may be carry-over from other donors' samples. Sample: PBMCs. CDR3 in amino acids: CASSAARGTEAFF. Written as DNA, the CDR3 is TGTGCCAGCAGTGCGGCCAGGGGGACTGAAGCTTTCTTT.